This is a list of T cell receptor beta chains from one sample in a study of blood T cell repertoires in COVID-19. The assay was immunoSEQ multiplex PCR, and TCRdb's table has in-frame clones only and misses some. Altogether roughly 180,000 clones are present, 60% to 85% being singletons, with the ten largest covering roughly 8.7%. The sequenced sample was peripheral blood. All receptors derive from a woman aged 45 to 65 with active or convalescent COVID-19. Both conserved end residues are part of each CDR3. D genes are given only for firm matches. Size is stated for part of the rows, as once, few or many counts, or as a class when the clone is expanded.

j_call,clone_size,v_call,d_call,cdr3_aa,cdr3_nt
TRBJ1-2,once,TRBV5-1,TRBD1,CASSLDQGAIFRGDGYTF,TGCGCCAGCAGCTTGGATCAGGGGGCGATTTTTCGCGGGGATGGCTACACCTTC
TRBJ2-6,.,TRBV9,.,CASSTGWSGANVLTF,TGTGCCAGCAGCACGGGATGGTCTGGGGCCAACGTCCTGACTTTC
TRBJ1-1,.,TRBV20-1,.,CSASGGGNLAFMNTEAFF,TGCAGTGCTAGTGGGGGAGGGAACCTGGCCTTTATGAACACTGAAGCTTTCTTT
TRBJ1-1,.,TRBV11-2,TRBD1,CASSAGGSPSKNTEAFF,TGTGCCAGCAGCGCAGGGGGGAGCCCCTCTAAGAACACTGAAGCTTTCTTT
TRBJ2-1,once,TRBV5-6,TRBD1,CASSLYGTGGNEQFF,TGTGCCAGCAGCTTGTACGGGACAGGGGGAAATGAGCAGTTCTTC
TRBJ2-3,.,TRBV6-5,TRBD1,CASSLQGARTDTQYF,TGTGCCAGCAGCCTACAGGGGGCCCGCACAGATACGCAGTATTTT
TRBJ2-3,.,TRBV15,.,CATSRDGSSTDTQYF,TGTGCCACCAGCAGAGACGGGAGCAGCACAGATACGCAGTATTTT
TRBJ2-1,.,TRBV10-2,TRBD1,CASRGQGAANEQFF,TGCGCCAGCAGGGGACAGGGGGCAGCAAATGAGCAGTTCTTC
TRBJ2-1,.,TRBV5-1,TRBD2,CASSWGLAGAYNEQFF,TGCGCCAGCAGCTGGGGACTAGCGGGGGCCTACAATGAGCAGTTCTTC
TRBJ2-7,.,TRBV5-1,TRBD2,CASSLLAGGLYF,TGCGCCAGCAGCTTGCTAGCGGGGGGGCTGTACTTC
TRBJ1-1,.,TRBV6-2/TRBV6-3,.,CASSTTNTEAFF,TGTGCCAGCAGTACTACTAACACTGAAGCTTTCTTT
TRBJ1-4,.,TRBV19,.,CASSVQAATNEKLFF,TGTGCCAGTAGTGTCCAGGCTGCAACTAATGAAAAACTGTTTTTT
TRBJ1-5,.,TRBV30,TRBD1,CAWSAQGVGNQPQHF,TGTGCCTGGAGTGCCCAGGGGGTTGGCAATCAGCCCCAGCATTTT
TRBJ1-6,.,TRBV13,TRBD1,CASSPRQGRGSPLHF,TGTGCCAGCAGCCCACGACAGGGGAGAGGATCACCCCTCCACTTT
TRBJ2-1,.,TRBV28,.,CATMRGGGPGEQFF,TGTGCCACGATGAGGGGGGGAGGGCCCGGTGAGCAGTTCTTC
TRBJ2-5,.,TRBV5-1,.,CASTHTRQETQYF,TGCGCCAGCACCCATACGCGACAAGAGACCCAGTACTTC
TRBJ2-5,.,TRBV24-1,TRBD1,CATSDRIDRGEETQYF,TGTGCCACCAGTGATAGGATTGACAGGGGGGAAGAGACCCAGTACTTC
TRBJ1-1,.,TRBV9,.,CASSDRAATEAFF,TGTGCCAGCAGCGACAGGGCGGCAACTGAAGCTTTCTTT
TRBJ1-4,.,TRBV28,.,CASCRGGGNEKLFF,TGTGCCAGCTGTCGAGGGGGAGGGAATGAAAAACTGTTTTTT
TRBJ1-1,once,TRBV2,TRBD1,CASRDRGRMNTEAFF,TGTGCCAGCAGGGACAGGGGCCGGATGAACACTGAAGCTTTCTTT
TRBJ2-3,once,TRBV7-3,.,CASGRDNTDTQYF,TGTGCCAGCGGAAGGGACAACACAGATACGCAGTATTTT
TRBJ2-7,once,TRBV7-9,TRBD1,CASSVTGDEQYF,TGTGCCAGCAGCGTAACAGGGGACGAGCAGTACTTC
TRBJ2-1,.,TRBV7-2,TRBD2,CASSLELAGINEQFF,TGTGCCAGCAGCTTAGAACTAGCGGGGATCAATGAGCAGTTCTTC
TRBJ1-1,once,TRBV7-2,.,CASSFHTLNTEAFF,TGTGCCAGCAGCTTCCATACTTTGAACACTGAAGCTTTCTTT
TRBJ1-2,many,TRBV7-9,TRBD1,CASSLAGSTGQGGYGYTF,TGTGCCAGCAGCTTAGCGGGGTCGACGGGACAGGGAGGCTATGGCTACACCTTC
TRBJ2-7,.,TRBV19,.,CASSPKPDRYEQYF,TGTGCCAGTTCGCCTAAACCCGACAGATACGAGCAGTACTTC
TRBJ1-2,.,TRBV3-1/TRBV3-2,.,CASSQGEGAESGYTF,TGTGCCAGCAGCCAAGGGGAAGGGGCGGAGAGTGGCTACACCTTC